Shown below are 16 T cell receptor beta chains from a single sample sequenced in a study of blood T cell repertoires in COVID-19. Generated by immunoSEQ multiplex PCR, the TCRdb table keeps only in-frame clones and is missing some. The repertoire has under 200,000 clones, more than 85% of them found once; the top ten carry roughly 7.3%. The material sequenced was peripheral blood. The receptor source for this set is a woman of 80 years or more in a cohort sampled during active or convalescent COVID-19.

The sample holds one count of this clone. V and J are TRBV7-9 and TRBJ1-4, with D possibly matching TRBD1 (6 bases). The V gene's germline CDR1 is SEHNR and CDR2 FQNEAQ (reference sequence). V shed 1 base and J shed 8 bases, with 17 bases lying between them. This CDR3 is 16 amino acids long. The CDR3 loop reads CASSLGAGASGEKLFF. The CDR3 DNA reads TGTGCCAGCAGCTTAGGAGCAGGGGCTTCGGGGGAAAAACTGTTTTTT.

This clone appeared a single time. This chain joins TRBV15 and TRBJ1-6; perhaps TRBD1 as D (5 bases). V was clipped by 2 bases and J by 4 bases, with 21 bases between them. CDR3 size: 19 residues. CDR1 is LNHNV, CDR2 YYDKDF, per germline (reference sequence). In DNA form, the CDR3 reads TGTGCCACCAGCAGAACCTACTTAGCCGCCAGGGATTATAATTCACCCCTCCACTTT. Translating it yields CATSRTYLAARDYNSPLHF.

V is TRBV18 and J is TRBJ1-6, with 11 bases aligning to TRBD1. Germline V gives CDR1 KGHSH, CDR2 LQKENI. After removal of 3 bases from V and 9 bases from J, the junction contained 1 base not matched to a gene. This CDR3 is built from 14 residues. For the CDR3, the DNA is TGTGCCAGCTCACCCGGGACAGGGGGTTCACCCCTCCACTTT. Amino acids: CASSPGTGGSPLHF.

V and J are TRBV28 and TRBJ1-2; D perhaps matches TRBD1 (6 bases). V was shortened by 8 bases and J by 1 base, with 23 bases between the two germline ends. CDR1 MDHEN and CDR2 SYDVKM come from the germline V gene. The CDR3 sequence is 17 residues long. The CDR3 bases are TGTGCCAGCGGTCGGGGGGGGCCTATCAAGATTAACTATGGCTACACCTTC. Amino acid sequence: CASGRGGPIKINYGYTF.

The chain uses TRBV29-1 and TRBJ1-1; D remains unclear. V lost 3 bases and J lost 10, with 15 bases in between. This CDR3 spans 12 amino acids. Germline V gene data show CDR1 as SQVTM and CDR2 as ANQGSEA. The CDR3 sequence is CSVDSGGRRAFF. The CDR3 DNA sequence: TGCAGCGTTGACTCAGGTGGTCGACGAGCTTTCTTT.

The V and J genes are TRBV2 and TRBJ1-5; D is ambiguous. V was pared by 8 bases and J by 0 bases, with 14 bases between. The CDR3 covers 15 residues. Germline loops: CDR1 SNHLY, CDR2 FYNNEI. As DNA, the CDR3 is TGTGCCAGCCGAAAGGAACACTATAGCAATCAGCCCCAGCATTTT. This gives the protein CASRKEHYSNQPQHF.

This clone has just one count. The chain is built from TRBV7-2 and TRBJ2-5, with D maybe TRBD2 (5 bases). The V end lost 5 bases, the J end lost 2 bases, and 21 bases lay between the germline ends. The length of the CDR3 is 17 residues. In germline, CDR1 is SGHTA, CDR2 FQGNSA. DNA of the CDR3: TGTGCCAGCAGCCCCGGAGTCGTGAGCGGCGCGCAAGAGACCCAGTACTTC. Translating it yields CASSPGVVSGAQETQYF.

V usage is TRBV5-4 and J usage is TRBJ1-2; D is ambiguous. Looked up from germline, CDR1 is SGHNT and CDR2 is YYREEE (reference sequence). The CDR3 totals 13 residues. V dropped 4 bases and J dropped 7 bases, with 14 bases sitting between them. CDR3 bases: TGTGCCAGCAGCCGCGGGAGCGAGGGTGGCTACACCTTC. Residues: CASSRGSEGGYTF.

This chain links TRBV6-5 with TRBJ1-5; tentatively, D is TRBD1 (5 bases). Germline V gene sequence: CDR1 MNHEY, CDR2 SVGAGI. V was pared by 8 bases and J by 0 bases, with 11 bases between. This CDR3 is 14 amino acids long. CDR3 sequence reads: CASGGTDSNQPQHF. The CDR3 DNA follows: TGTGCCAGCGGCGGGACGGATAGCAATCAGCCCCAGCATTTT.

The genes are TRBV27 and TRBJ2-1; TRBD2 matches 7 bases. V trimming: 5 bases; J trimming: 2 bases; junction bases outside the gene matches: 9. CDR3 length: 16 residues. The germline V gene encodes CDR1 MNHEY and CDR2 SMNVEV (reference sequence). Written as DNA, the CDR3 is TGTGCCAGCAGTCCCGACCCTAGCGGAACCTACAATGAGCAGTTCTTC. Residues: CASSPDPSGTYNEQFF.

The count of this clone is one. The genes are TRBV27 and TRBJ1-5, with D perhaps matching TRBD1 (5 bases). This CDR3 is 15 amino acids long. V gave up 1 base and J gave up 2 bases, with 9 bases separating them. Per the germline V gene, CDR1 is MNHEY and CDR2 is SMNVEV (reference sequence). CDR3 protein: CASSLLGRGNQPQHF. In nucleotides, the CDR3 is TGTGCCAGCAGTTTATTGGGCAGGGGCAATCAGCCCCAGCATTTT.

The genes are TRBV6-2 or TRBV6-3 and TRBJ1-4; TRBD1 might be the D (5 bases). The CDR3 is 15 residues long. Between the trimmed V and J ends, which lost 0 bases and 6 bases, there was a span of 11 bases. CDR1 is MNHEY, CDR2 SVGEGT, per germline. In nucleotides, the CDR3 is TGTGCCAGCAGTTACTCGCGGGGGTTCCATGAAAAACTGTTTTTT. Its protein product is CASSYSRGFHEKLFF.

The rearrangement uses TRBV10-1 and TRBJ1-6, with TRBD1 matching 7 bases. CDR3 length: 15 residues. V dropped 0 bases and J dropped 6; count of bases not matched to a gene: 2. CDR1 and CDR2 from the germline V gene are WNHNN and SYGVQD (reference sequence). CDR3 DNA: TGCGCCAGCAGTGAGTCAAGGGACAGTAATTCACCCCTCCACTTT. This translates into CASSESRDSNSPLHF.

This clone was seen a single time. The V gene is TRBV6-5, the J gene TRBJ2-1, with TRBD2 matching over 7 bases. The CDR3 consists of 16 residues. Trimming took 2 bases from V and 0 from J; bases not matched to a gene: 4. Germline CDR1 and CDR2: MNHEY and SVGAGI. DNA of the CDR3: TGTGCCAGCAGTTACGGGGGGGATCCCTCCTACAATGAGCAGTTCTTC. Translated, it gives CASSYGGDPSYNEQFF.

The chain links TRBV10-3 to TRBJ1-2, with a possible D match to TRBD1 (6 bases). With 6 bases removed from V and 5 bases from J, the gap between germline ends came to 16 bases. The CDR3 consists of 14 residues. Germline V gives CDR1 ENHRY, CDR2 SYGVKD. CDR3 region: CAIRPSNQGYGYTF. CDR3 DNA sequence: TGTGCCATCAGGCCCTCCAATCAGGGGTATGGCTACACCTTC.

V is TRBV5-6 and J is TRBJ1-2; TRBD1 might be the D (5 bases). The CDR3 spans 19 residues. Germline CDR1 is SGHDT and CDR2 is YYEEEE. Trimming removed 2 bases at V and 5 bases at J, with 28 bases between. CDR3 sequence reads: CASSLGGTLLGEGVYGYTF. Written as DNA, the CDR3 is TGTGCCAGCAGCTTAGGAGGGACCCTACTCGGCGAAGGGGTGTATGGCTACACCTTC.